Detailed here is one T cell receptor (beta chain). An end of the junction does not agree with germline; a read error may underlie this. Profiling relied on immunoSEQ multiplex PCR, and the TCRdb table lists in-frame clones only, not all of them. This table holds 120,000 or so clones, 60% to 85% found once. This sample stems from a study of blood T cell repertoires in COVID-19. The overall study: The United States, Italy and Spain supplied acute and convalescent COVID-19 samples. PBMCs, B-cell-depleted T cells, or T cells provided the cDNA or gDNA that made up the material.

Germline V gene sequence: CDR1 MNHNY, CDR2 SVGAGI (reference sequence). The CDR3 contains 17 residues. This TCR was recovered from a man between 65 and 85 years old with acute or convalescent COVID-19. The sample consisted of peripheral blood. The genes are TRBV6-6 and TRBJ2-1; the match to TRBD2 covers 8 bases. Written as DNA, the CDR3 is TGTGCCAGCAGTCTACTATCCGGGGGGGCCTCCTATAATGAGCAGTTCTTC. Amino acid sequence: CASSLLSGGASYNEQFF.